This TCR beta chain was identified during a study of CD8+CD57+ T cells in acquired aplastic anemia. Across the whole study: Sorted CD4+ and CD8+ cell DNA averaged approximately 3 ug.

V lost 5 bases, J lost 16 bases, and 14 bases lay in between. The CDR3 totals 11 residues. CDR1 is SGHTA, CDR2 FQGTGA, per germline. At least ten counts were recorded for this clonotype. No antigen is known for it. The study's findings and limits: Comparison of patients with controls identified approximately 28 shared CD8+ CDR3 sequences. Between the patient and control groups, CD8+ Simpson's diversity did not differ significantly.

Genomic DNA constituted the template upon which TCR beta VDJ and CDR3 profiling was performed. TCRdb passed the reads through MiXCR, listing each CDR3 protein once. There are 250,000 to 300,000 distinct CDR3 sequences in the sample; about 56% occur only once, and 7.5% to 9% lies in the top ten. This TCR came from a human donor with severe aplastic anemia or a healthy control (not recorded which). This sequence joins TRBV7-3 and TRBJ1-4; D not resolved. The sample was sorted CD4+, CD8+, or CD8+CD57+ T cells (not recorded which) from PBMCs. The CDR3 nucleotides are TGTGCCAGCAGCCCCCGATTCGGGAGGTTTTTT. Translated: CASSPRFGRFF.